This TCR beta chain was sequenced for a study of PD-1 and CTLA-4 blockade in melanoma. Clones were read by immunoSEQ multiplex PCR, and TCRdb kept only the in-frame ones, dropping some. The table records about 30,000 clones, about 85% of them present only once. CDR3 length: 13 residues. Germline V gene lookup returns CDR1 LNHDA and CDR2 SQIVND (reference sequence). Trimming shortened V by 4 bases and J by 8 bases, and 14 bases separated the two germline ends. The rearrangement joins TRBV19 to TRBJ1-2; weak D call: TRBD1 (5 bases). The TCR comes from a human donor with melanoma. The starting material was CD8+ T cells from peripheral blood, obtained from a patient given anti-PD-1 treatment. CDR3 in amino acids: CASSTTDTMGYTF. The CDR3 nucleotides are TGTGCCAGTAGTACTACGGACACCATGGGCTACACCTTC.